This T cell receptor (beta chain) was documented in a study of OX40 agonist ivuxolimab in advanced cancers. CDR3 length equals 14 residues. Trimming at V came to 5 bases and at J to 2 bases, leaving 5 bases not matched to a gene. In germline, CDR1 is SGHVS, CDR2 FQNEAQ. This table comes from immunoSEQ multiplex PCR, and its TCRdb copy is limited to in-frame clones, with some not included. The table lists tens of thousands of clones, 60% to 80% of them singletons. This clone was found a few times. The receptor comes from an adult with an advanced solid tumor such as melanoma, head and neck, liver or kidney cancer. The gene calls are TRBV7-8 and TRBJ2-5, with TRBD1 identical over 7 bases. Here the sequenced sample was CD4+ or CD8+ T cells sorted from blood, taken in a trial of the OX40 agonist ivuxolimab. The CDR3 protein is CASSPGGQQETQYF. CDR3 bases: TGTGCCAGCAGCCCAGGGGGACAGCAAGAGACCCAGTACTTC.